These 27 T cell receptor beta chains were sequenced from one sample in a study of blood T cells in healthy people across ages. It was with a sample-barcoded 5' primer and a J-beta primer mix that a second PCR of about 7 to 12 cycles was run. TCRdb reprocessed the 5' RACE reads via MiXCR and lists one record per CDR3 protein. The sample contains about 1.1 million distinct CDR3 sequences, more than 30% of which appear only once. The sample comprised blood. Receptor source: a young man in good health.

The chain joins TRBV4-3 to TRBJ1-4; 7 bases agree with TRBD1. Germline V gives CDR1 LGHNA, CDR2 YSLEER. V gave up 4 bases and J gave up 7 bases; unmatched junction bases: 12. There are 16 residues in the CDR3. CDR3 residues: CASSLLTDRVGEKLFF. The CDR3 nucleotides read TGCGCCAGCAGCCTGCTAACCGACAGGGTCGGTGAAAAACTGTTTTTT.

The CDR3 here is CASSPRPQRRYGYTF. DNA of the CDR3: TGTGCCAGCAGCCCTCGACCGCAGAGGCGGTATGGCTACACCTTC. The chain carries TRBV28 and TRBJ1-2; D is undetermined. The CDR3 is made up of 15 amino acids. The V and J ends lost 6 bases and 5 bases respectively, with 19 bases between them. CDR1 is MDHEN, CDR2 SYDVKM, per germline.

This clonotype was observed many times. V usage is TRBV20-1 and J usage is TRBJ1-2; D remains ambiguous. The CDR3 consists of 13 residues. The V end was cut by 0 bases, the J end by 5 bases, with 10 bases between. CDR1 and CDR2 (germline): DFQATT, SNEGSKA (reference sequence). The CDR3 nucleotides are TGCAGTGCTAGAGATACGACGGCGTATGGCTACACCTTC. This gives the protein CSARDTTAYGYTF.

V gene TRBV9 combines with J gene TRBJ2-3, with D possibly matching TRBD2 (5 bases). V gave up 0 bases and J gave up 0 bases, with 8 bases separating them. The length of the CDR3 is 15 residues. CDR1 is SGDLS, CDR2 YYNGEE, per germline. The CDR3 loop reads CASSVDTGSTDTQYF. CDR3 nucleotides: TGTGCCAGCAGCGTAGATACGGGAAGCACAGATACGCAGTATTTT.

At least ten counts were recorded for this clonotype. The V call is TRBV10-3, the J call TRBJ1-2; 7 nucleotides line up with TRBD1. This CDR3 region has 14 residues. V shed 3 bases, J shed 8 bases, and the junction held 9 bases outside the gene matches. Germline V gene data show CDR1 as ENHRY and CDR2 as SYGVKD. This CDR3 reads CAISEPQTGYGYTF. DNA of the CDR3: TGTGCCATCAGTGAACCCCAGACAGGGTACGGCTACACCTTC.

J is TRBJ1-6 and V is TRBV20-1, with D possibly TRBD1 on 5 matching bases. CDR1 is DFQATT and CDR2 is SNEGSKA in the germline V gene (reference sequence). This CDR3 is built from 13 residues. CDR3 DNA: TGCAGCGCACGGGACGGATATAATTCACCCCTCCACTTT. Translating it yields CSARDGYNSPLHF.

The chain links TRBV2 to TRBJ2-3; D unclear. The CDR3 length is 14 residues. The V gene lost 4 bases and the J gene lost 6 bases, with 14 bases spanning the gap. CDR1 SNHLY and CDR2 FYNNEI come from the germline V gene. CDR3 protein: CASSGAFGLDTQYF. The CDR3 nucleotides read TGTGCCAGCAGTGGGGCGTTTGGCCTGGATACGCAGTATTTT.

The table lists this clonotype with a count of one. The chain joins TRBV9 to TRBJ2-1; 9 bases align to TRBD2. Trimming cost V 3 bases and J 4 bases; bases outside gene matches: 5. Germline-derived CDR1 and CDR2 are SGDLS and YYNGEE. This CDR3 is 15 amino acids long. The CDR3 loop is CASSAASGVYNEQFF. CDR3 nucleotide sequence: TGTGCCAGCAGCGCCGCTAGCGGGGTTTACAATGAGCAGTTCTTC.

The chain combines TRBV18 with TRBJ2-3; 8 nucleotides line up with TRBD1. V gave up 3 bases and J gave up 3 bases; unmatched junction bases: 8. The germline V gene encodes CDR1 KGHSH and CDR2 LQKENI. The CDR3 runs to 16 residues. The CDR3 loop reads CASSPTGGLETDTQYF. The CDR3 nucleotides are TGTGCCAGCTCACCTACAGGGGGTTTGGAGACAGATACGCAGTATTTT.

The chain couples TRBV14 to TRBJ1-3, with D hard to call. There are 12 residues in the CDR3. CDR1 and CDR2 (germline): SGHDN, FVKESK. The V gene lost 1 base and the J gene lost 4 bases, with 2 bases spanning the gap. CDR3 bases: TGTGCCAGCAGCCAAGCCGGAAACACCATATATTTT. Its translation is CASSQAGNTIYF.

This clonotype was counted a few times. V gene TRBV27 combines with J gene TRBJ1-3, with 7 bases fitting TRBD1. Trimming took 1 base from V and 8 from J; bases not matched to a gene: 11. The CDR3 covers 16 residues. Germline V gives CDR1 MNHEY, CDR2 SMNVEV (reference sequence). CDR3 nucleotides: TGTGCCAGCAGTTTATATGGGGACGACAGGGCGGACACCATATATTTT. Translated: CASSLYGDDRADTIYF.

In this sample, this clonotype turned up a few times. The CDR3, as DNA: TGTGCCAGCCCCTTAATCGTACGGGGACAAATCACAGATACGCAGTATTTT. It yields the protein CASPLIVRGQITDTQYF. This sequence joins TRBV7-9 and TRBJ2-3; D may be TRBD1 (6 bases). Between the trimmed V and J ends, which lost 8 bases and 2 bases, there was a span of 23 bases. Germline V lookup: CDR1 SEHNR, CDR2 FQNEAQ (reference sequence). The CDR3 consists of 17 residues.

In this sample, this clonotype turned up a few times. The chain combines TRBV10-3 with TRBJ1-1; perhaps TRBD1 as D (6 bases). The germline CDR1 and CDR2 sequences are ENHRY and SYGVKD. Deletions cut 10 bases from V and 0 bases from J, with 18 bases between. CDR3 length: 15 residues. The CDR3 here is CASNNRDKVNTEAFF. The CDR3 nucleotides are TGTGCCAGCAACAACCGGGACAAGGTGAACACTGAAGCTTTCTTT.

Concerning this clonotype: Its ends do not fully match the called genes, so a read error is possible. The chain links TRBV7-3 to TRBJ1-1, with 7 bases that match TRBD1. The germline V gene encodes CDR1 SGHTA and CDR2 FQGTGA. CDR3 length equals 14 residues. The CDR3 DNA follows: TGTGCCCGCAGCATAGACAGGGTTAACACTGAAGCTTTCTTT. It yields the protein CARSIDRVNTEAFF.

The CDR3 DNA is TGTGCCACCCGACAGGGCATCTCTGGAAACACCATATATTTT. Its protein is CATRQGISGNTIYF. V usage is TRBV10-3 and J usage is TRBJ1-3; 7 bases are a match to TRBD1. Trimming at V came to 10 bases and at J to 0 bases, leaving 6 bases not matched to a gene. The CDR3 sequence is 14 residues long. Per germline, CDR1 ENHRY and CDR2 SYGVKD.

Here the CDR3 DNA reads TGTGCCAGCTCACCCGGACAGGGTGCGTGCAATGAGCAGTACTTC. It is translated as CASSPGQGACNEQYF. The J gene is TRBJ2-5, the V gene TRBV18; 8 nucleotides match TRBD1. The CDR3 totals 15 residues. V lost 3 bases and J lost 11; bases outside the gene matches: 14. Germline V gene sequence: CDR1 KGHSH, CDR2 LQKENI.

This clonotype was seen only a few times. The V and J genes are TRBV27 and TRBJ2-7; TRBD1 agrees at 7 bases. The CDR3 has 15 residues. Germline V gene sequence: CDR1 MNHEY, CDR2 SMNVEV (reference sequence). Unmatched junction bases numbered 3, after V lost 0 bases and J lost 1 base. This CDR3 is CASSLSGQSSYEQYF. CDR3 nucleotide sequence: TGTGCCAGCAGTTTATCGGGACAGTCGTCCTACGAGCAGTACTTC.

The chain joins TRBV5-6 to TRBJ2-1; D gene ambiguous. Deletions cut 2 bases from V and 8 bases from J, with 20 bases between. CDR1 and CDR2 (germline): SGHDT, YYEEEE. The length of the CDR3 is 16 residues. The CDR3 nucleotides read TGTGCCAGCAGCTTAGGAGTTAAGACGACCGGAGATGAGCAGTTCTTC. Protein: CASSLGVKTTGDEQFF.

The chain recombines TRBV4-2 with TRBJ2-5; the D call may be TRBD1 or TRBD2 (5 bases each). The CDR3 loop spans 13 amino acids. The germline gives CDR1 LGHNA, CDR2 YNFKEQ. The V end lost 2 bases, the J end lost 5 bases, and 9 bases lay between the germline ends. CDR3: CASSQRGWETQYF. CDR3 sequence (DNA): TGTGCCAGCAGCCAACGGGGCTGGGAGACCCAGTACTTC.

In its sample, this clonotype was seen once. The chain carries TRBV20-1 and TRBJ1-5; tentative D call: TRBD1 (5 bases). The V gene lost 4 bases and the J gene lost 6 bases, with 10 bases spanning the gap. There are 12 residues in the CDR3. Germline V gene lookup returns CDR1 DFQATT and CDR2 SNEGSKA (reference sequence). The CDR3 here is CSATTAGQPQHF. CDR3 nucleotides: TGCAGTGCTACGACAGCCGGTCAGCCCCAGCATTTT.

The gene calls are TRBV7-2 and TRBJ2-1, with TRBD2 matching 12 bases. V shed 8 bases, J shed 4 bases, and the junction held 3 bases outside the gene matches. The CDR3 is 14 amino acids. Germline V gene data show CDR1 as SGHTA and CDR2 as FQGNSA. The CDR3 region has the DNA TGTGCCAGCGTCCTAGCGGGGGGGTACAATGAGCAGTTCTTC. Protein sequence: CASVLAGGYNEQFF.

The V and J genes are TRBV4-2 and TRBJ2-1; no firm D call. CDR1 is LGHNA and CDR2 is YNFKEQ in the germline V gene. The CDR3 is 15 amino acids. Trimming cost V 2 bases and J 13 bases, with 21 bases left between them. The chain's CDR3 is CASSQQNDFKETQFF. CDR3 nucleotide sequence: TGTGCCAGCAGCCAACAGAACGATTTCAAAGAGACCCAGTTCTTC.

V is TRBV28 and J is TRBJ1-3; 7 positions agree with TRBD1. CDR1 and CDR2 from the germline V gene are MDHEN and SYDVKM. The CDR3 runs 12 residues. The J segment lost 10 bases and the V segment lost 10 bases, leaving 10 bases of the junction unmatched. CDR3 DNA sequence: TGTGCCACCGCGCCCAACAGGGGAACCATATATTTT. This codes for CATAPNRGTIYF.

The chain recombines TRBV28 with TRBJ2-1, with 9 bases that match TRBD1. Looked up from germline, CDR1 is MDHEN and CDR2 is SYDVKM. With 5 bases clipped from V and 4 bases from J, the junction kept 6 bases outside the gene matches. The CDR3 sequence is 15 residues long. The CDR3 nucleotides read TGTGCCAGCAGTCCAACAGGGGGCTTATACAATGAGCAGTTCTTC. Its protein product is CASSPTGGLYNEQFF. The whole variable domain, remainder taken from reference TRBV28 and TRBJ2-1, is DVKVTQSSRYLVKRTGEKVFLECVQDMDHENMFWYRQDPGLGLRLIYFSYDVKMKEKGDIPEGYSVSREKKERFSLILESASTNQTSMYLCASSPTGGLYNEQFFGPGTRLTVL.

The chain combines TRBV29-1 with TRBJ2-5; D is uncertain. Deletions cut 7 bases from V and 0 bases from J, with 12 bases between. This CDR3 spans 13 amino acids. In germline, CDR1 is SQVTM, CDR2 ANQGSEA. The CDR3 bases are TGCAGCGGTGTTCGGCTGTACCAAGAGACCCAGTACTTC. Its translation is CSGVRLYQETQYF. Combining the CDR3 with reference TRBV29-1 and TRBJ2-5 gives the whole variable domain SAVISQKPSRDICQRGTSLTIQCQVDSQVTMMFWYRQQPGQSLTLIATANQGSEATYESGFVIDKFPISRPNLTFSTLTVSNMSPEDSSIYLCSGVRLYQETQYFGPGTRLLVL.

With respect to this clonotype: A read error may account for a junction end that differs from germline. The CDR3 bases are TGTGCCTTGTTTGGACAGAGGACCTATGTCTACACCTTC. Protein: CALFGQRTYVYTF. This chain uses TRBV28 with TRBJ1-2; D is perhaps TRBD1 (6 bases). Germline V gene sequence: CDR1 MDHEN, CDR2 SYDVKM. This CDR3 is 13 amino acids long.

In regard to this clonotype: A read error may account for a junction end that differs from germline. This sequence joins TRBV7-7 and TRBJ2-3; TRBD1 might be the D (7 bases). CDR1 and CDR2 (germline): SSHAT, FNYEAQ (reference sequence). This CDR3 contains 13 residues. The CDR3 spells CASSRGQGGTQYF. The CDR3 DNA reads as TGTGCTAGCAGCCGTGGGCAGGGGGGTACGCAGTATTTT.